These 26 T cell receptor beta chains share one sample of origin, sequenced in a study of blood T cell repertoires in COVID-19. Using immunoSEQ multiplex PCR, the repertoire was profiled, and TCRdb retains in-frame clones only, with some absent. The data contain approximately 46,000 clones, more than 65% of them singletons. Material for sequencing was peripheral blood. These receptors were collected from a human donor in a cohort sampled during active COVID-19.

V is TRBV6-9 and J is TRBJ2-6; TRBD2 matches at 13 bases. CDR3 length: 16 amino acids. With 10 bases clipped from V and 2 bases from J, the junction kept 5 bases outside the gene matches. Looked up from germline, CDR1 is MNHGY and CDR2 is SVAAGI. Here the CDR3 DNA reads TGTGCCACCGTACTAGCGGGAGGGGCTGGGGCCAACGTCCTGACTTTC. It yields the protein CATVLAGGAGANVLTF.

The chain recombines TRBV28 with TRBJ1-3; D is possibly TRBD1 (5 bases). The CDR3 is 17 residues long. Germline lookup yields CDR1 MDHEN and CDR2 SYDVKM. The V end was cut by 5 bases, the J end by 0 bases, with 17 bases between. CDR3 residues: CASSTFGAGLSGNTIYF. In DNA form, the CDR3 reads TGTGCCAGCAGTACTTTTGGGGCGGGACTCTCTGGAAACACCATATATTTT.

The chain couples TRBV5-4 to TRBJ1-2; D remains unclear. CDR1 is SGHNT, CDR2 YYREEE, per germline (reference sequence). The ends were cut back, 2 bases at V and 7 bases at J, with 15 bases in the middle. This CDR3 contains 14 residues. CDR3 loop: CASSLKSGRVGYTF. Here the CDR3 DNA reads TGTGCCAGCAGCTTAAAGAGCGGAAGGGTTGGCTACACCTTC. Complete variable domain (other parts from reference TRBV5-4 and TRBJ1-2): ETGVTQSPTHLIKTRGQQVTLRCSSQSGHNTVSWYQQALGQGPQFIFQYYREEENGRGNFPPRFSGLQFPNYSSELNVNALELDDSALYLCASSLKSGRVGYTFGSGTRLTVV.

The V gene is TRBV10-1, the J gene TRBJ2-7; D gene uncertain. The CDR3 covers 13 residues. Germline V gives CDR1 WNHNN, CDR2 SYGVQD (reference sequence). V was pared by 3 bases and J by 2 bases, with 8 bases between. In nucleotides, the CDR3 is TGCGCCAGCAGTGATAACGAGGCCTACGAGCAGTACTTC. This encodes CASSDNEAYEQYF.

Remarks on this clone: Other nucleotide sequences in the sample specify the same CDR3. This chain links TRBV24-1 with TRBJ1-3, with no clear D. V was shortened by 2 bases and J by 1 base, with 8 bases between the two germline ends. The CDR3 extends over 15 amino acids. Germline V lookup: CDR1 KGHDR, CDR2 SFDVKD. The CDR3 DNA reads TGTGCCACCAGTGATTCCCGAGGGTCTGGAAACACCATATATTTT. This encodes CATSDSRGSGNTIYF.

This sequence joins TRBV5-4 and TRBJ2-7; TRBD2 matches 10 bases. The CDR3 loop spans 13 amino acids. V lost 6 bases, J lost 7 bases, and 7 bases stayed unmatched. Germline CDR1 and CDR2: SGHNT and YYREEE (reference sequence). CDR3 sequence: CASKIAGGGEQYF. The DNA of the CDR3 is TGTGCCAGCAAAATAGCGGGAGGCGGTGAGCAGTACTTC.

The rearrangement joins TRBV7-2 to TRBJ1-2; D is unresolved. Germline V lookup: CDR1 SGHTA, CDR2 FQGNSA. The CDR3 is 12 residues long. Deletions cut 3 bases from V and 1 base from J, with 3 bases between. Here the CDR3 reads CASSFNNYGYTF. The CDR3, as DNA: TGTGCCAGCAGCTTTAATAACTATGGCTACACCTTC.

J is TRBJ2-3 and V is TRBV6-5; the D is unclear. CDR1 is MNHEY, CDR2 SVGAGI, per germline. The V end lost 8 bases, the J end lost 2 bases, and 8 bases lay between the germline ends. The CDR3 spans 12 residues. The CDR3 is CASLRYTDTQYF. Written as DNA, the CDR3 is TGTGCCAGCCTACGATACACAGATACGCAGTATTTT.

The chain uses TRBV7-3 and TRBJ2-3, with 9 bases identical to TRBD2. The germline V gene encodes CDR1 SGHTA and CDR2 FQGTGA. The CDR3 is 16 residues long. V was pared by 5 bases and J by 2 bases, with 8 bases of the junction left unmatched. This chain's CDR3 is CASSPGLAHSTDTQYF. Here the CDR3 DNA reads TGTGCCAGCAGCCCTGGACTAGCGCATTCCACAGATACGCAGTATTTT.

The chain is built from TRBV10-2 and TRBJ1-4; D possibly corresponds to TRBD1 (6 bases). Trimming took off 3 bases at V and 4 bases at J, with 9 bases between the two ends. CDR3 length equals 14 residues. Germline CDR1 is WSHSY and CDR2 is SAAADI. Here the CDR3 reads CASSDRTDNEKLFF. The DNA of the CDR3 is TGCGCCAGCAGTGACCGGACAGATAATGAAAAACTGTTTTTT.

The genes are TRBV9 and TRBJ2-1, with 7 bases lining up with TRBD2. The junction had 7 bases not matched to a gene; V was cut back by 4 bases and J by 0 bases. This CDR3 spans 16 amino acids. CDR1 and CDR2 (germline): SGDLS, YYNGEE. The chain's CDR3 is CASSPLAASSYNEQFF. The CDR3 coding sequence is TGTGCCAGCAGCCCCCTAGCGGCCAGCTCCTACAATGAGCAGTTCTTC.

The chain uses TRBV19 and TRBJ1-2; a weak D match, TRBD1 (6 bases). Trimming pared 9 bases from V and 6 bases from J, leaving 23 bases between. This CDR3 comprises 15 residues. The germline CDR1 and CDR2 sequences are LNHDA and SQIVND (reference sequence). The CDR3 reads CASSRGGQSVNGYTF. In nucleotides, the CDR3 is TGTGCCAGCTCCCGCGGGGGGCAAAGCGTAAATGGCTACACCTTC.

The chain carries TRBV5-4 and TRBJ1-1, with 9 bases matching TRBD1. The CDR3 has 15 residues. Germline CDR1 is SGHNT and CDR2 is YYREEE (reference sequence). V shed 4 bases and J 0 bases; nucleotides not matched to a gene: 4. CDR3 in amino acids: CASSATGGVNTEAFF. The CDR3 DNA reads TGTGCCAGCAGCGCGACAGGGGGTGTGAACACTGAAGCTTTCTTT.

The V call is TRBV19, the J call TRBJ2-5; D not resolved. V was cut by 1 base and J by 5 bases, with 5 bases left in between. The CDR3 has 12 residues. Germline V gene sequence: CDR1 LNHDA, CDR2 SQIVND (reference sequence). The CDR3 DNA reads as TGTGCCAGTAGTATAGGTCGGGAGACCCAGTACTTC. It encodes CASSIGRETQYF.

The table lists this clone with a count of one. V is TRBV27 and J is TRBJ1-5; D remains ambiguous. Trimming stripped 5 bases from V and 7 bases from J, with 12 bases between. The CDR3 is 13 amino acids. Germline V lookup: CDR1 MNHEY, CDR2 SMNVEV (reference sequence). CDR3 coding DNA: TGTGCCAGCAGTCCGGGTGGTAGGCAGCCCCAGCATTTT. This translates into CASSPGGRQPQHF.

The rearrangement uses TRBV19 and TRBJ2-7; TRBD2 agrees at 7 bases. Germline V gene lookup returns CDR1 LNHDA and CDR2 SQIVND (reference sequence). V dropped 11 bases and J dropped 6; count of bases not matched to a gene: 10. CDR3 length equals 12 residues. CDR3 DNA: TGTGCCGGGAGGGTAGCGCGGGGCGAGCAGTACTTC. Translating gives CAGRVARGEQYF.

This clone has a handful of counts. The chain couples TRBV19 to TRBJ1-5, with unresolved D. CDR1 and CDR2 from the germline V gene are LNHDA and SQIVND (reference sequence). This CDR3 contains 12 residues. The V end lost 3 bases, the J end lost 5 bases, and 5 bases lay between the germline ends. CDR3 nucleotide sequence: TGTGCCAGTAGTATTCTGTATCAGCCCCAGCATTTT. As protein: CASSILYQPQHF.

A single count supports this clone. The chain employs TRBV9 and TRBJ2-2; D unclear. The CDR3 length is 13 residues. The V gene's germline CDR1 is SGDLS and CDR2 YYNGEE. The ends were cut back, 3 bases at V and 1 base at J, with 4 bases in the middle. The CDR3: CASSGVNTGELFF. The DNA for the CDR3 is TGTGCCAGCAGCGGAGTGAACACCGGGGAGCTGTTTTTT. Looking up the rest from reference TRBV9 and TRBJ2-2 gives the full variable domain: DSGVTQTPKHLITATGQRVTLRCSPRSGDLSVYWYQQSLDQGLQFLIQYYNGEERAKGNILERFSAQQFPDLHSELNLSSLELGDSALYFCASSGVNTGELFFGEGSRLTVL.

This chain uses TRBV6-1 with TRBJ2-4, with TRBD1 matching over 9 bases. CDR1 and CDR2 (germline): MNHNS, SASEGT. The CDR3 runs 17 residues. V trimming: 0 bases; J trimming: 0 bases; junction bases outside the gene matches: 3. CDR3 sequence (DNA): TGTGCCAGCAGTGAAGCCCACAGGGGGCAAGCCAAAAACATTCAGTACTTC. Its translation: CASSEAHRGQAKNIQYF.

The CDR3 protein is CASSLRDRGNTEAFF. CDR3 nucleotides: TGTGCCAGCAGCTTAAGGGACAGGGGGAACACTGAAGCTTTCTTT. The chain carries TRBV7-2 and TRBJ1-1; 10 bases are shared with TRBD1. CDR1 is SGHTA, CDR2 FQGNSA, per germline. The CDR3 length is 15 residues. The trim removed 2 bases at V and 1 base at J, leaving 1 base unmatched.

This chain joins TRBV14 and TRBJ2-5; 11 bases align to TRBD2. The CDR3 is 15 residues long. V shed 4 bases, J shed 1 base, and the junction held 2 bases outside the gene matches. The V gene's germline CDR1 is SGHDN and CDR2 FVKESK. In DNA, the CDR3 is TGTGCCAGCAGCCCGGGACTAGCGGTCCAAGAGACCCAGTACTTC. This translates into CASSPGLAVQETQYF. The whole variable domain, filled in from reference TRBV14 and TRBJ2-5, reads EAGVTQFPSHSVIEKGQTVTLRCDPISGHDNLYWYRRVMGKEIKFLLHFVKESKQDESGMPNNRFLAERTGGTYSTLKVQPAELEDSGVYFCASSPGLAVQETQYFGPGTRLLVL.

V gene TRBV27 combines with J gene TRBJ2-2; no clear D. Germline CDR1 MNHEY, CDR2 SMNVEV (reference sequence). Trimming shortened V by 3 bases and J by 0 bases, and 11 bases separated the two germline ends. There are 16 residues in the CDR3. CDR3 region: CASSFDRTPNTGELFF. The CDR3 DNA reads TGTGCCAGCAGTTTTGATAGAACGCCGAACACCGGGGAGCTGTTTTTT.

The genes are TRBV4-3 and TRBJ2-5; 7 bases are a match to TRBD2. The trim removed 6 bases at V and 4 bases at J, leaving 11 bases unmatched. This CDR3 is built from 15 residues. Germline CDR1 is LGHNA and CDR2 is YSLEER. CDR3 nucleotide sequence: TGCGCCAGCAGTCGGGTGGCGGGAGCGGTAGAGACCCAGTACTTC. This codes for CASSRVAGAVETQYF.

The chain has TRBV28 and TRBJ1-1; D gene uncertain. The V end lost 2 bases, the J end lost 7 bases, and 8 bases lay between the germline ends. Germline CDR1 is MDHEN and CDR2 is SYDVKM. The CDR3 is made up of 12 amino acids. CDR3 amino acids: CASSLPRLEAFF. Written as DNA, the CDR3 is TGTGCCAGCAGTTTACCCCGACTTGAAGCTTTCTTT.

The chain uses TRBV29-1 and TRBJ2-3; the D is unclear. Trimming took off 8 bases at V and 6 bases at J, with 21 bases between the two ends. Germline V gene data show CDR1 as SQVTM and CDR2 as ANQGSEA. CDR3 length: 14 amino acids. CDR3 nucleotide sequence: TGCAGCCCCACGGGTCCTGAAGCCCCCGATACGCAGTATTTT. Translated, it gives CSPTGPEAPDTQYF.

This clone was counted a few times. The chain recombines TRBV27 with TRBJ1-2, with 10 nucleotides matching TRBD1. Germline trimming cut 3 bases from V and 1 base from J; bases unmatched to any gene: 5. The CDR3 runs 16 residues. Germline V gives CDR1 MNHEY, CDR2 SMNVEV (reference sequence). CDR3 residues: CASSLGQGLGNYGYTF. CDR3 in DNA: TGTGCCAGCAGTTTGGGACAGGGGCTCGGTAACTATGGCTACACCTTC.